The 5 T cell receptor beta chains in this list originate from one sample, sequenced in a study of blood T cell repertoires in COVID-19. Assay used: immunoSEQ multiplex PCR; TCRdb lists only in-frame clones, some missing. The sample lists 90,000 or so clones; 81% were seen once. Sequencing was done on a sample of peripheral blood. Receptors were obtained from an elderly man with active or convalescent COVID-19.

This chain joins TRBV7-3 and TRBJ2-3; TRBD2 agrees at 11 bases. The trim removed 4 bases at V and 6 bases at J, leaving 9 bases unmatched. The CDR3 is 16 residues long. From germline, CDR1 is SGHTA and CDR2 FQGTGA. The CDR3 is CASSYVSGGARDTQYF. As DNA, the CDR3 is TGTGCCAGCAGCTATGTTAGCGGGGGGGCCCGTGATACGCAGTATTTT. The whole variable domain, filled in from reference TRBV7-3 and TRBJ2-3, reads GAGVSQTPSNKVTEKGKYVELRCDPISGHTALYWYRQSLGQGPEFLIYFQGTGAADDSGLPNDRFFAVRPEGSVSTLKIQRTERGDSAVYLCASSYVSGGARDTQYFGPGTRLTVL.

This clone occurred once. The chain has TRBV14 and TRBJ2-7, with 7 bases aligning to TRBD2. Germline CDR1 reads SGHDN; CDR2 reads FVKESK. The CDR3 is 16 residues long. The ends lost 3 bases at V and 6 bases at J; junction bases unmatched: 14. The CDR3 DNA sequence: TGTGCCAGCAGCCACCCCCCCGGGACTAACCCCTCCGAGCAGTACTTC. It is translated as CASSHPPGTNPSEQYF.

The chain uses TRBV11-3 and TRBJ2-3; TRBD1 matches 7 bases. CDR3 length: 15 amino acids. Germline values: CDR1 SGHNT, CDR2 YENEEA. After removal of 4 bases from V and 5 bases from J, the junction contained 9 bases not matched to a gene. In DNA form, the CDR3 reads TGTGCCAGCAGCTCTGGGACAGCCGGTTTAGATACGCAGTATTTT. It codes for CASSSGTAGLDTQYF.

The V call is TRBV19, the J call TRBJ2-3; D uncertain. V lost 7 bases to trimming and J lost 2 bases, with 10 bases between them. Looked up from germline, CDR1 is LNHDA and CDR2 is SQIVND (reference sequence). The CDR3 loop spans 13 amino acids. The CDR3 spells CASNVQVTDTQYF. The CDR3 DNA reads as TGTGCCAGTAACGTTCAGGTCACAGATACGCAGTATTTT.

The chain uses TRBV21-1 and TRBJ1-5; no DNA check was done on the table's D call, TRBD1. TRBV21-1 is an annotated pseudogene. The CDR3 extends over 15 amino acids. CDR3 amino acids: CASSPGGMGNQPQHF. Written as DNA, the CDR3 is TGTGCCAGCAGCCCAGGGGGAATGGGCAATCAGCCCCAGCATTTT.